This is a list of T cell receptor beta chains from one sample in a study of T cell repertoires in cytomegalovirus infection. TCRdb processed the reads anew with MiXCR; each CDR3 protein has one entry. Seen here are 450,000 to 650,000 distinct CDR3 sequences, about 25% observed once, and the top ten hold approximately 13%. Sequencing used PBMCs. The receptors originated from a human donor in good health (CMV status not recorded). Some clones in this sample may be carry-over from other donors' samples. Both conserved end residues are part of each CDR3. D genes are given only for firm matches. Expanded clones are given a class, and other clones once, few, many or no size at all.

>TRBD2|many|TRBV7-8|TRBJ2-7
TGTGCCAGCAGCTTCCTACTAGCGGGGACCTCCTACGAGCAGTACTTC
CASSFLLAGTSYEQYF
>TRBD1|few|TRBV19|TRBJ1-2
TGTGCCAGTATTGACAATCCGGGACAGGGTTTAAACTATGGCTACACCTTC
CASIDNPGQGLNYGYTF
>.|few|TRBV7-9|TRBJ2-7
TGTGCCAGCAGGGGCCCGGGACCGCAGTACTTC
CASRGPGPQYF
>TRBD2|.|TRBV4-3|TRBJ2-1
TGCGCCAGCAGCCAAGATGGAGTAGCGGGAGCCTCCTACAATGAGCAGTTCTTC
CASSQDGVAGASYNEQFF
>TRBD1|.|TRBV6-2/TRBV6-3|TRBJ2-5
TGTGCCAGCAGCAAAGGACAGGGAGTAAGCGAGACCCAGTACTTC
CASSKGQGVSETQYF
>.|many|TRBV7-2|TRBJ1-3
TGTGCCAGCAGCCCCGTTTCGGATACGGGAAACACCATATATTTT
CASSPVSDTGNTIYF
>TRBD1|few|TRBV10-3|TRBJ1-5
TGTGCCATAGGGACAGGGGAAGATCAGCCCCAGCATTTT
CAIGTGEDQPQHF
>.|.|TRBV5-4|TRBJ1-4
TGTGCCAGCAGCCGAGACAGGTCCAATGAAAAACTGTTTTTT
CASSRDRSNEKLFF
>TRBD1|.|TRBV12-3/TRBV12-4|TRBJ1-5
TGTGCCAGCAGTTTAGGAGACAGGGTCGGAAGCAATCAGCCCCAGCATTTT
CASSLGDRVGSNQPQHF
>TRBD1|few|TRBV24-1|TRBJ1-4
TGTGCCACCAGTGATACACAGGGGGCAGGCGAAAAACTGTTTTTT
CATSDTQGAGEKLFF
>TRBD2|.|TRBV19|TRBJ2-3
TGTGCCAGTACGACTAGCGTGAGAGATACGCAGTATTTT
CASTTSVRDTQYF
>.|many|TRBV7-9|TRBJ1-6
TGTGCCAGCAGCTTACCCTCTTCACCCCTCCACTTT
CASSLPSSPLHF
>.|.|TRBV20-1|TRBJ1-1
TGCAGTGCTAGAAGGGGGGAAGCTTTCTTT
CSARRGEAFF
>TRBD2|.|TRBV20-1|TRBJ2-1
TGCAGTGCTAAAGGGACTAGCGGGAGGGCGCGGAATGAGCAGTTCTTC
CSAKGTSGRARNEQFF
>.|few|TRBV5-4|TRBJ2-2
TGTGCCAGCACGACCCGGGGCCTGGCAACCGGGGAGCTGTTTTTT
CASTTRGLATGELFF
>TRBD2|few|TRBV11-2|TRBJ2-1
TGTGCCAGCAGTAACGGACTAGCGGGAAGTAGCTATGAGCAGTTCTTC
CASSNGLAGSSYEQFF
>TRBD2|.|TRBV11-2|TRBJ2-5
TGTGCCAGCAGCTCCCAGGGAACGTCGGGAGGGACCCAGTACTTC
CASSSQGTSGGTQYF
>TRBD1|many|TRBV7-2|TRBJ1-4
TGTGCCAGCAGCTTACAGGGGGGAGGAGAAAAACTGTTTTTT
CASSLQGGGEKLFF
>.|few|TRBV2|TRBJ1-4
TGTGCCAGCCTAGATGGGGGCGCGGGTAATGAAAAACTGTTTTTT
CASLDGGAGNEKLFF
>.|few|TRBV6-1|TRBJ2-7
TGTGCCGCCCGGGTAGGAGGTTCCTACGAGCAGTACTTC
CAARVGGSYEQYF
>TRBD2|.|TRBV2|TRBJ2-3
TGTGCCAGCAGGGGACTAGCAGATACGCAGTATTTT
CASRGLADTQYF
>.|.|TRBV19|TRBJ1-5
TGTGCCAGTAGTATCTTGATCGGGTTGAGCAATCAGCCCCAGCATTTT
CASSILIGLSNQPQHF
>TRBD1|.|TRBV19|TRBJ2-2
TGTGCCAGTAGTCTCGACAGGGACGGGGAGCTGTTTTTT
CASSLDRDGELFF
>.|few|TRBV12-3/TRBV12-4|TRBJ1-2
TGTGCCAGCAGTTTACAGGGCACCTATGGCTACACCTTC
CASSLQGTYGYTF
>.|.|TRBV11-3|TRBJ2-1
TGTGCCAGCAGCTTAGAGTCTAGCAGGGAGTTCTTC
CASSLESSREFF
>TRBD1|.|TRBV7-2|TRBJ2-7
TGTGCCAGCAGCGTTACAGGGGGCGACGAGCAGTACTTC
CASSVTGGDEQYF
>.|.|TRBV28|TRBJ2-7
TGTGCCAGCAGGGACTACAGCGCCTACGAGCAGTACTTC
CASRDYSAYEQYF
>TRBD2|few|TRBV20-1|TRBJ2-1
TGCAGTGGTAGCGGGAGTCAGGGGACCTACAATGAGCAGTTCTTC
CSGSGSQGTYNEQFF
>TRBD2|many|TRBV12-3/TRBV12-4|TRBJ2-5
TGTGCCAGCAGTCCCGGGACTAGCGGGAGAGTCCCTGAAGAGACCCAGTACTTC
CASSPGTSGRVPEETQYF
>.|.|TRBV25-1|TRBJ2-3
TGTGCCAGCAGTGAACCCGGGAGCACAGATACGCAGTATTTT
CASSEPGSTDTQYF
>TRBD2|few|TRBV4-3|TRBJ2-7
TGCGCCAGCAGCCAAGAGGGTCGCGGGAGGCCTACCTACGAGCAGTACTTC
CASSQEGRGRPTYEQYF
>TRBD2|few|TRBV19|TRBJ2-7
TGTGCCAGTAGTCATAGCGGGGGTGTCTACGAGCAGTACTTC
CASSHSGGVYEQYF
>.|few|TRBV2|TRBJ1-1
TGTGCCAGCATCAGAACCGGGGTAAACACTGAAGCTTTCTTT
CASIRTGVNTEAFF
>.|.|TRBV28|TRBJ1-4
TGTGCCAGCACCGTCGCGGGGGAAAAACTGTTTTTT
CASTVAGEKLFF
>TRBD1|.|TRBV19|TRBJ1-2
TGTGCCAGTACCGCGACCGGGACAGGGGGCACCTATGGCTACACCTTC
CASTATGTGGTYGYTF
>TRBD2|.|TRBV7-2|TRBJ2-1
TGTGCCAGCAGCGCCGGGGCTAGCGGGAGTGGTGAGCAGTTCTTC
CASSAGASGSGEQFF
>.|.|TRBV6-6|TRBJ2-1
TGTGCCAGCTCGGAGGGAGTCGGCAATGAGCAGTTCTTC
CASSEGVGNEQFF
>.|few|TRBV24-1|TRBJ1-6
TGTGCCACGCAGGGGAGCTCCTATAATTCACCCCTCCACTTT
CATQGSSYNSPLHF
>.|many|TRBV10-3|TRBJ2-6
TGTGCCATCAGCCCAGGGCCTGGGGCCAACGTCCTGACTTTC
CAISPGPGANVLTF
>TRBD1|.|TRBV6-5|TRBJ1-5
TGTGCCACCAGGGGGTGGGGCGGGGGTCAGCCCCAGCATTTT
CATRGWGGGQPQHF